These 14 T cell receptor beta chains were sequenced from one sample in a study of blood T cell repertoires in COVID-19 (TCRdb year 2020). The library relied on the immunoSEQ multiplex PCR assay. TCRdb stores this immuneACCESS table with in-frame sequences only. Part of the clones is absent; in the studies checked, under half of the shortfall reflects unresolved V genes, and no reason is known for the rest. The sample table records over 100,000 clones; approximately 90% of these occur just once. Jointly, the top ten make up approximately 1% of the sample. Input material: peripheral blood. Receptors were obtained from a human donor in a cohort sampled during active COVID-19.

This rearrangement joins TRBV28 to TRBJ1-1, with D unresolved. Trimming stripped 3 bases from V and 5 bases from J, with 16 bases between. The V gene's germline CDR1 is MDHEN and CDR2 SYDVKM. This CDR3 spans 15 amino acids. The CDR3 reads CASSFVGSPGTEAFF. In DNA form, the CDR3 reads TGTGCCAGCAGTTTTGTGGGTTCGCCGGGGACTGAAGCTTTCTTT.

The V gene is TRBV6-5, the J gene TRBJ1-4, with D possibly being TRBD1 (6 bases). The germline CDR1 and CDR2 sequences are MNHEY and SVGAGI. Trimming left V 2 bases short and J 8 bases short, with 9 bases between. This CDR3 has 13 residues. The CDR3 here is CASSYGGREKLFF. CDR3 DNA: TGTGCCAGCAGTTACGGGGGCAGGGAAAAACTGTTTTTT.

The DNA of the CDR3 is TGTGCCAGCAGTCCCGCAGACCTCGGGACTATGTCACGCGAGCAGTACTTC. As protein: CASSPADLGTMSREQYF. The chain recombines TRBV27 with TRBJ2-7, with 7 bases that match TRBD2. Germline V gene lookup returns CDR1 MNHEY and CDR2 SMNVEV (reference sequence). There are 17 residues in the CDR3. With 5 bases clipped from V and 6 bases from J, the junction kept 19 bases outside the gene matches.

This clone turned up a few times. The gene calls are TRBV5-4 and TRBJ1-1; no reliable D call. CDR3 length equals 14 residues. V lost 4 bases and J lost 0, with 10 bases in between. Germline lookup yields CDR1 SGHNT and CDR2 YYREEE (reference sequence). CDR3 nucleotides: TGTGCCAGCAGCACCACAGAGTTGAACACTGAAGCTTTCTTT. Its protein is CASSTTELNTEAFF.

The gene calls are TRBV6-5 and TRBJ1-5; TRBD1 matches at 7 bases. The CDR3 runs 14 residues. After removal of 5 bases from V and 7 bases from J, the junction contained 8 bases not matched to a gene. Germline CDR1 reads MNHEY; CDR2 reads SVGAGI. The chain's CDR3 is CASSPYRGQQPQHF. CDR3 sequence (DNA): TGTGCCAGCAGTCCATACAGGGGCCAGCAGCCCCAGCATTTT.

The chain is built from TRBV11-1 and TRBJ2-1, with 13 bases that match TRBD2. The CDR3 totals 16 residues. The trim removed 5 bases at V and 9 bases at J, leaving 10 bases unmatched. The germline V gene has CDR1 SGHAT and CDR2 FQDESV (reference sequence). The DNA of the CDR3 is TGTGCCAGCAGCCACTGGACTAGCGGGAGTAATCCTGAGCAGTTCTTC. It encodes CASSHWTSGSNPEQFF.

This clone was counted a single time. This chain uses TRBV6-5 with TRBJ1-1, with D possibly matching TRBD1 (5 bases). V was shortened by 8 bases and J by 8 bases, with 15 bases between the two germline ends. The CDR3 consists of 12 residues. CDR1 and CDR2 (germline): MNHEY, SVGAGI. CDR3 amino acids: CASLPGFSEAFF. The CDR3 nucleotides are TGTGCCAGCCTCCCAGGGTTTTCGGAAGCTTTCTTT.

The chain links TRBV18 to TRBJ1-3; TRBD1 matches at 8 bases. This CDR3 has 16 amino acids. CDR1 and CDR2 (germline): KGHSH, LQKENI. J was trimmed by 8 bases and V by 6 bases; bases with no gene match: 15. The CDR3 coding sequence is TGTGCCAGCTCCCGCCGACAGGGGAGCAATTGGTACACCATATATTTT. It is translated as CASSRRQGSNWYTIYF.

This chain's CDR3 is CASKGSGSSDTQYF. For the CDR3, the DNA is TGTGCCAGCAAGGGTAGCGGATCCTCGGATACGCAGTATTTT. The rearrangement links TRBV6-5 to TRBJ2-3; perhaps TRBD2 as D (6 bases). Germline V lookup: CDR1 MNHEY, CDR2 SVGAGI. V was clipped by 7 bases and J by 6 bases, with 17 bases between them. The CDR3 has 14 residues.

V and J are TRBV5-4 and TRBJ2-7; possibly TRBD2 for D (7 bases). CDR1 and CDR2 (germline): SGHNT, YYREEE (reference sequence). The CDR3 consists of 12 residues. The V end was cut by 7 bases, the J end by 6 bases, with 14 bases between. Written as DNA, the CDR3 is TGTGCCAGCGGGGCGGGGGCCGGCGAGCAGTACTTC. Residues: CASGAGAGEQYF.

The chain combines TRBV4-1 with TRBJ2-4; 9 nucleotides agree with TRBD1. The germline CDR1 and CDR2 sequences are MGHRA and YSYEKL. Losses at the gene ends were 0 bases for V and 2 bases for J; bases not matched to a gene: 5. The CDR3 contains 17 residues. The CDR3 DNA reads TGCGCCAGCAGCCAAGATAGGGACAGGGTAACCAAAAACATTCAGTACTTC. This sequence encodes CASSQDRDRVTKNIQYF.

The chain couples TRBV19 to TRBJ1-1; TRBD1 agrees at 7 bases. This CDR3 has 15 residues. From germline, CDR1 is LNHDA and CDR2 SQIVND (reference sequence). V was clipped by 2 bases and J by 1 base; unmatched bases: 4. The CDR3 spells CASSILGQRNTEAFF. Written as DNA, the CDR3 is TGTGCCAGTAGTATATTGGGACAGAGGAACACTGAAGCTTTCTTT. Full variable domain (remainder filled in from reference TRBV19 and TRBJ1-1): DGGITQSPKYLFRKEGQNVTLSCEQNLNHDAMYWYRQDPGQGLRLIYYSQIVNDFQKGDIAEGYSVSREKKESFPLTVTSAQKNPTAFYLCASSILGQRNTEAFFGQGTRLTVV.

The V and J genes are TRBV4-1 and TRBJ2-5; 8 bases match TRBD2. Germline values: CDR1 MGHRA, CDR2 YSYEKL. The trim removed 1 base at V and 5 bases at J, leaving 6 bases unmatched. CDR3 length equals 15 residues. CDR3 in amino acids: CASSQAGGGLETQYF. CDR3 bases: TGCGCCAGCAGCCAAGCGGGGGGGGGCCTTGAGACCCAGTACTTC.

This clone showed up just once. The chain uses TRBV9 and TRBJ2-2; 8 bases line up with TRBD1. The V gene end was trimmed by 0 bases and the J gene end by 8 bases; junction bases not matched to a gene: 12. The CDR3 totals 17 residues. The germline V gene has CDR1 SGDLS and CDR2 YYNGEE. The CDR3 here is CASSVVETGVSSGELFF. CDR3 nucleotide sequence: TGTGCCAGCAGCGTAGTTGAGACAGGGGTTAGTTCTGGGGAGCTGTTTTTT.